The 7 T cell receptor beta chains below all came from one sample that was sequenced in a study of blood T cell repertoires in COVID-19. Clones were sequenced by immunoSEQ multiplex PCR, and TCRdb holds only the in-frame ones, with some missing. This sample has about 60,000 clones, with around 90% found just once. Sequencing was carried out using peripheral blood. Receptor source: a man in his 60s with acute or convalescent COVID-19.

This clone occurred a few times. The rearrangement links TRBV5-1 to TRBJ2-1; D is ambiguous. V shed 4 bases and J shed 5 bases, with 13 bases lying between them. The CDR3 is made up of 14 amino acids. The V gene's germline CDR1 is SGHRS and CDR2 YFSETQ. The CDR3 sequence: CASSPSLADNEQFF. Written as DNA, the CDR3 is TGCGCCAGCAGCCCGAGTCTGGCGGACAATGAGCAGTTCTTC.

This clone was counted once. CDR3 residues: CASSSREETQYF. CDR3 coding DNA: TGTGCCAGCAGCTCGAGAGAAGAGACCCAGTACTTC. This chain links TRBV7-9 with TRBJ2-5; no clear D gene. The V end was cut by 4 bases, the J end by 3 bases, with 6 bases between. The germline gives CDR1 SEHNR, CDR2 FQNEAQ (reference sequence). This CDR3 spans 12 amino acids.

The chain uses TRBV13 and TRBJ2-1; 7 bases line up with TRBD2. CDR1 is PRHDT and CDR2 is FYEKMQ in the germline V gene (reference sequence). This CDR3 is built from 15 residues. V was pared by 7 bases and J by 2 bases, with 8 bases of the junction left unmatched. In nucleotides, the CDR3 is TGTGCCAGCACCCTAGCGGTCTCGACCTACAATGAGCAGTTCTTC. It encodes CASTLAVSTYNEQFF.

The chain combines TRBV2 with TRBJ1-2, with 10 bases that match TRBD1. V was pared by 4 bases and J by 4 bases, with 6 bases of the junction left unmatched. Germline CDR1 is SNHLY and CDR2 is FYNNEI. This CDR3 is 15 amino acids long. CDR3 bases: TGTGCCAGCAGTGGACAGGGGGCGGGGGCCTATGGCTACACCTTC. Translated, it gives CASSGQGAGAYGYTF.

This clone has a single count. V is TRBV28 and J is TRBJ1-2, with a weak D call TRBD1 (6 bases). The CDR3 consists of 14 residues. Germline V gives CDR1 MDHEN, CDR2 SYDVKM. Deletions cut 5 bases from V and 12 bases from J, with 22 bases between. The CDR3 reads CASSPIGGGRYNTF. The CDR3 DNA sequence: TGTGCCAGCAGTCCCATTGGGGGGGGGCGTTATAACACCTTC.

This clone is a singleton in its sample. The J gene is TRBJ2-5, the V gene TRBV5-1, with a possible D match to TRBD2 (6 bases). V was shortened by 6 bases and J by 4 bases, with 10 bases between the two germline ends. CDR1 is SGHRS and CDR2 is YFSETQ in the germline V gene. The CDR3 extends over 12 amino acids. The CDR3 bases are TGCGCCAGCACTGGAGGGCCAGAGACCCAGTACTTC. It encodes CASTGGPETQYF.

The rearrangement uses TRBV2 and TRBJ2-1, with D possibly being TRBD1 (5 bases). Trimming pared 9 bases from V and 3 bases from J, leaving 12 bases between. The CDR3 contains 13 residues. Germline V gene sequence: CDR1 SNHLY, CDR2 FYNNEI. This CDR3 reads CASKRTSYNEQFF. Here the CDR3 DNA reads TGTGCCAGTAAAAGGACAAGCTACAATGAGCAGTTCTTC.